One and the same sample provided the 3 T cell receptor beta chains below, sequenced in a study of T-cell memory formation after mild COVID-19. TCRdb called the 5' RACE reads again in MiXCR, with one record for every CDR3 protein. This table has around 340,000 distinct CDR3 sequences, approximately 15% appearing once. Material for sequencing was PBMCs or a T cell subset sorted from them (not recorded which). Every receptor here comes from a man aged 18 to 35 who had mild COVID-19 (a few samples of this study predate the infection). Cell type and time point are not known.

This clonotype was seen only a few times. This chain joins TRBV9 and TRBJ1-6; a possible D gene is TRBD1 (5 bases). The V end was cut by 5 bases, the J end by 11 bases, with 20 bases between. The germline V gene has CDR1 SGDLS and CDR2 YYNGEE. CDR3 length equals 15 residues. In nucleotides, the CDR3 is TGTGCCAGCAGTCTACGGGGCAGGGTTCCGCCACCCCTCCACTTT. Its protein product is CASSLRGRVPPPLHF.

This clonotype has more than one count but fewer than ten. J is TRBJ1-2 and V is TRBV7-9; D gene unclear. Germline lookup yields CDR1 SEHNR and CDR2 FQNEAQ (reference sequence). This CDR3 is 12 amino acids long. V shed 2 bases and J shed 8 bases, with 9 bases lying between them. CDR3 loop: CASSLSPRGYTF. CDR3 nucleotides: TGTGCCAGCAGCTTATCCCCTCGGGGCTACACCTTC.

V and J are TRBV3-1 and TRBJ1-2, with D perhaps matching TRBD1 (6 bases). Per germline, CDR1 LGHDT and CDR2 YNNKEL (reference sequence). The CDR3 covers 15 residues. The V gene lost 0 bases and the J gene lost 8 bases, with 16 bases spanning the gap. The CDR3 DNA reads TGTGCCAGCAGCCAAGATCCCTCGGGGGCGGGCGGCTACACCTTC. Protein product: CASSQDPSGAGGYTF.